This TCR beta chain was sequenced for a study of preoperative IRX-2 immunotherapy in early breast cancer. This CDR3 region has 15 residues. V was trimmed by 6 bases and J by 6 bases, leaving 18 bases between them. The germline CDR1 and CDR2 sequences are MNHGY and SAAAGT. TCRdb's copy holds only in-frame clones and misses some; the assay was immunoSEQ multiplex PCR. The repertoire holds 30,000 to 45,000 clones, with roughly 82% as singletons. Regarding treatment: preoperative locoregional IRX-2 cytokine immunotherapy. The TCR sequence derives from a human donor with breast cancer. The V and J genes are TRBV6-8 and TRBJ1-5; weak D call: TRBD1 (5 bases). Sequenced material: lymph node tissue, taken after IRX-2 immunotherapy. In DNA form, the CDR3 reads TGTGCCAGCAGAGAACCGGGTGGGGGGAGTCAGCCCCAGCATTTT. It translates to CASREPGGGSQPQHF.